Sequencing of this T cell receptor (beta chain) was carried out in a study of blood T cell repertoires in COVID-19. Measured with immunoSEQ multiplex PCR; TCRdb has only the in-frame clones, and not every one. The sample lists 200,000 to 250,000 clones; approximately 82% were seen once. CDR1 SGHNT and CDR2 YYREEE come from the germline V gene (reference sequence). J lost 3 bases, V lost 4 bases, and 7 bases had no gene match. The CDR3 totals 14 residues. Each recovered donor of Cohort 3 presented with two negative PCRs, clearance, or symptom resolution. This TCR derives from a man between 35 and 55 years old who had recovered from COVID-19. The sequenced sample was PBMCs or T cells enriched from blood (not recorded which). The genes are TRBV5-4 and TRBJ2-7; 7 bases are shared with TRBD2. CDR3 bases: TGTGCCAGCAGCAAGGTGGGAGGGCACTACGAGCAGTACTTC. Its protein product is CASSKVGGHYEQYF.